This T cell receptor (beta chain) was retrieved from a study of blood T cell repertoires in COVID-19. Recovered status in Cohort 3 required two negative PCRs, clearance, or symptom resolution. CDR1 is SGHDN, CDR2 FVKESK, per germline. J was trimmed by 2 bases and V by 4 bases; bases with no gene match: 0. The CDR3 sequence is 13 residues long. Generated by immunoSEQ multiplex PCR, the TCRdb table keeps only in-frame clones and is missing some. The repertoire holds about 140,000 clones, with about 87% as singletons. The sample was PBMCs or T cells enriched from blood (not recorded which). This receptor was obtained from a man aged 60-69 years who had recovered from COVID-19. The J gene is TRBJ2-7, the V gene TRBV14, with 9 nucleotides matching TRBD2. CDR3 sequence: CASSRTSAYEQYF. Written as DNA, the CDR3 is TGTGCCAGCAGCCGGACTAGCGCCTACGAGCAGTACTTC.